This T cell receptor (beta chain) was captured in a study of T cells in Graves' hyperthyroidism and ophthalmopathy. Germline CDR1 and CDR2: ENHRY and SYGVKD. The CDR3 consists of 13 residues. For this clonotype: This sequence may be a read error, since a much larger clone differs from it by one base.

Criteria for exclusion of patients were uncontrolled infection, other autoimmune disease, pregnancy or lactation. Researchers took RNA transcripts and amplified the TCR beta CDR3 regions from them. The HTBI primer set drove a first-round RT-PCR of the TCR CDR3. TCRdb called the multiplex PCR reads again in MiXCR, with one record for every CDR3 protein. The sample yields approximately 410,000 distinct CDR3 sequences, approximately 14% seen once. The rearrangement uses TRBV10-3 and TRBJ2-5, with 11 bases lining up with TRBD2. The clonotype was recovered from a man younger than 35 with Graves' ophthalmopathy. Sequenced material: blood. As DNA, the CDR3 is TGTACCAGCCAGACTAGCGGGGCTGAGACCCAGTACTTC. It codes for CTSQTSGAETQYF.